This T cell receptor beta chain was captured by sequencing in a study of regulatory T cells in long-lasting Graves disease. Germline-derived CDR1 and CDR2 are GTSNPN and SVGIG (reference sequence). The CDR3 has 15 residues. Stated time point: persistent/refractory GD, antithyroid drugs over 5 years with positive TRAb. The TCR library was made from RNA that had been extracted from PBMCs in TRIzol. CDR3-region Arm-PCR and iRepertoire HTBI primers produced the TCR beta libraries. TCRdb redid the calling of the multiplex PCR reads with MiXCR, one entry per CDR3 protein. The sample lists 400,000 or so distinct CDR3 sequences, about 20% occurring once. Note on this clonotype: An end of the junction differs from the germline gene, which may be a read error.

Material: peripheral blood mononuclear cells (PBMCs), obtained when the disease was refractory, from a patient treated with antithyroid drugs. The TCR was taken from a female donor with Graves disease. The gene calls are TRBV30 and TRBJ2-7; the D gene is possibly TRBD1 (5 bases). This chain's CDR3 is CARSVGWGNDYEQYF. CDR3 DNA sequence: TGTGCCCGGAGTGTTGGGTGGGGCAACGACTACGAGCAGTACTTC. The full variable domain, with the rest looked up from reference TRBV30 and TRBJ2-7, is SQTIHQWPATLVQPVGSPLSLECTVEGTSNPNLYWYRQAAGRGLQLLFYSVGIGQISSEVPQNLSASRPQDRQFILSSKKLLLSDSGFYLCARSVGWGNDYEQYFGPGTRLTVT.